What follows describes a single TCR beta chain. Profiling relied on immunoSEQ multiplex PCR, and the TCRdb table lists in-frame clones only, not all of them. The table has approximately 210,000 clones, over 75% seen once. The entry originates in a study of blood T cell repertoires in COVID-19. Across the whole study: Donors in the United States, Italy and Spain gave samples during acute or convalescent COVID-19.

The TCR was taken from a man aged 40-49 years with active or convalescent COVID-19. Sequenced material: peripheral blood.

The CDR3 region is CASSQRTLVYEQYF. CDR3 sequence (DNA): TGTGCCAGCAGCCAACGAACGTTAGTCTACGAGCAGTACTTC. J is TRBJ2-7 and V is TRBV28; D is unresolved. CDR3 size: 14 residues. CDR1 and CDR2 (germline): MDHEN, SYDVKM. The ends were cut back, 6 bases at V and 3 bases at J, with 15 bases in the middle.